This T cell receptor (beta chain) appears in the sequencing data of a study of blood T cell repertoires in COVID-19. The table came from immunoSEQ multiplex PCR; TCRdb's copy has only in-frame clones and leaves some out. The table shows fewer than 350,000 clones, with roughly 85% occurring only once. V was pared by 3 bases and J by 2 bases, with 7 bases between. The CDR3 is 13 residues long. The germline V gene has CDR1 MNHNS and CDR2 SASEGT. Sequenced sample: peripheral blood. The TCR originated in a human donor in a cohort sampled during active COVID-19. The V call is TRBV6-1, the J call TRBJ1-1; D might be TRBD1 (5 bases). This CDR3 reads CASSEDTNTEAFF. CDR3 in DNA: TGTGCCAGCAGTGAGGACACCAACACTGAAGCTTTCTTT.